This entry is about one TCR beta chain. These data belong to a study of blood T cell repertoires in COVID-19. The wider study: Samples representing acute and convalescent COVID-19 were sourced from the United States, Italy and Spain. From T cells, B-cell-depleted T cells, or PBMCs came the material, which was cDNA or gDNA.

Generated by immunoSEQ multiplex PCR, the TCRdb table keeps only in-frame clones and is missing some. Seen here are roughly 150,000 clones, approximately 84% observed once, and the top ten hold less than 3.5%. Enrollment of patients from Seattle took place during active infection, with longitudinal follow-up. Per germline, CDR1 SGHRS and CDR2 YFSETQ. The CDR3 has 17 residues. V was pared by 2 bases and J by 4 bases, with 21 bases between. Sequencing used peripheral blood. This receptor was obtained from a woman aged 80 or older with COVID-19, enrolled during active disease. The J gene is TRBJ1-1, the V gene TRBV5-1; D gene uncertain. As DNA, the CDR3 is TGCGCCAGCAGCTTCGATCGAAGGATGTTAGGCGGCACTGAAGCTTTCTTT. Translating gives CASSFDRRMLGGTEAFF.